The 16 T cell receptor beta chains below all came from one sample that was sequenced in a study of identical twins. MiXCR was run by TCRdb on the 5' RACE reads, yielding one entry per CDR3 protein. The repertoire holds 450,000 or so distinct CDR3 sequences, with 24% as singletons. In addition, the sample was reused for a study of T cells expressing NK-cell markers.

The source material was CD4+ T cells sorted from blood. The receptors derive from a young woman in good health.

The rearrangement joins TRBV12-3 or TRBV12-4 to TRBJ2-7; tentative D call: TRBD1 (5 bases). V gave up 3 bases and J gave up 3 bases, with 12 bases separating them. CDR3 length: 14 amino acids. CDR3 bases: TGTGCCAGCAGTTTTCAACAGGAACGCTACGAGCAGTACTTC. Translation: CASSFQQERYEQYF.

This clonotype was seen a few times. The chain employs TRBV5-1 and TRBJ2-4; maybe TRBD1 (6 bases). CDR1 SGHRS and CDR2 YFSETQ come from the germline V gene. The CDR3 is 14 residues long. With 0 bases removed from V and 6 bases from J, the gap between germline ends came to 10 bases. CDR3 in DNA: TGCGCCAGCAGCTTGGTGGGGGCTAGAAACATTCAGTACTTC. Protein product: CASSLVGARNIQYF. Looking up the rest from reference TRBV5-1 and TRBJ2-4 gives the full variable domain: KAGVTQTPRYLIKTRGQQVTLSCSPISGHRSVSWYQQTPGQGLQFLFEYFSETQRNKGNFPGRFSGRQFSNSRSEMNVSTLELGDSALYLCASSLVGARNIQYFGAGTRLSVL.

The chain carries TRBV6-5 and TRBJ2-3, with TRBD1 matching 7 bases. J was trimmed by 12 bases and V by 5 bases; bases with no gene match: 11. Germline values: CDR1 MNHEY, CDR2 SVGAGI. This CDR3 region has 13 residues. For the CDR3, the DNA is TGTGCCAGCAGTAACCCCCAGGGGGTTATCCAGTATTTT. Translating gives CASSNPQGVIQYF.

This clonotype occurred a few times. The chain is built from TRBV11-2 and TRBJ2-6; D is unclear. This CDR3 region has 16 residues. The V gene's germline CDR1 is SGHAT and CDR2 FQNNGV. Trimming took off 1 base at V and 0 bases at J, with 7 bases between the two ends. The CDR3 here is CASSLAVGSGANVLTF. As DNA, the CDR3 is TGTGCCAGCAGCTTAGCGGTGGGCTCTGGGGCCAACGTCCTGACTTTC.

The J gene is TRBJ2-1, the V gene TRBV7-6, with D hard to call. The CDR3 sequence is 14 residues long. Trimming took 0 bases from V and 8 from J, leaving 11 bases between them. Per the germline V gene, CDR1 is SGHVS and CDR2 is FNYEAQ. This CDR3 is CASSLATLPHEQFF. CDR3 bases: TGTGCCAGCAGCTTAGCCACCCTCCCCCATGAGCAGTTCTTC.

About this clonotype itself: The junction does not match germline at one end; this may be a read error. The chain is built from TRBV18 and TRBJ2-6; a weak D match, TRBD1 (6 bases). Germline values: CDR1 KGHSH, CDR2 LQKENI. The CDR3 is made up of 15 amino acids. The CDR3 loop reads CASSRGELGANILTF. The CDR3 DNA reads TGTGCCAGCTCAAGAGGGGAATTGGGGGCCAACATCCTGACTTTC.

In this sample, this clonotype turned up a few times. The V call is TRBV20-1, the J call TRBJ2-7; either TRBD1 or TRBD2 may fit D (5 bases each). Trimming pared 2 bases from V and 0 bases from J, leaving 14 bases between. Looked up from germline, CDR1 is DFQATT and CDR2 is SNEGSKA (reference sequence). The CDR3 contains 15 residues. Here the CDR3 reads CSARPGTLSSYEQYF. CDR3 coding DNA: TGCAGTGCTAGACCGGGGACGCTGAGCTCCTACGAGCAGTACTTC.

The table lists this clonotype with a few counts. The chain joins TRBV6-2 or TRBV6-3 to TRBJ1-5; perhaps TRBD1 as D (6 bases). Deletions cut 7 bases from V and 4 bases from J, with 17 bases between. CDR1 MNHEY and CDR2 SVGEGT come from the germline V gene. This CDR3 has 15 residues. CDR3 DNA sequence: TGTGCCAGCACCCCCGCGGGGGCAGGTAATCAGCCCCAGCATTTT. Amino acids: CASTPAGAGNQPQHF.

The chain links TRBV7-6 to TRBJ2-1; 7 bases agree with TRBD1. The V gene end was trimmed by 6 bases and the J gene end by 8 bases; junction bases not matched to a gene: 13. Per germline, CDR1 SGHVS and CDR2 FNYEAQ. The CDR3 runs 15 residues. CDR3 bases: TGTGCCAGCAGGAAGACAGGGATGGGGTTCGATGAGCAGTTCTTC. Translated: CASRKTGMGFDEQFF.

The CDR3 region is CASSLGTSGGTSTDTQYF. CDR3 DNA sequence: TGCGCCAGCAGCTTGGGGACTAGCGGGGGGACTAGCACAGATACGCAGTATTTT. This chain links TRBV5-1 with TRBJ2-3; TRBD2 matches at 14 bases. The CDR3 covers 18 residues. Germline V lookup: CDR1 SGHRS, CDR2 YFSETQ. J was trimmed by 0 bases and V by 0 bases; bases with no gene match: 3.

This clonotype turned up a few times. V is TRBV12-3 or TRBV12-4 and J is TRBJ2-5; 7 nucleotides line up with TRBD1. The CDR3 totals 11 residues. The junction had 3 bases not matched to a gene; V was cut back by 10 bases and J by 4 bases. The CDR3: CATRGTETQYF. In DNA form, the CDR3 reads TGTGCCACCAGGGGGACAGAGACCCAGTACTTC.

This chain connects TRBV6-5 to TRBJ2-3; no reliable D call. With 1 base removed from V and 0 bases from J, the gap between germline ends came to 8 bases. This CDR3 comprises 15 residues. Germline loops: CDR1 MNHEY, CDR2 SVGAGI. The CDR3 DNA follows: TGTGCCAGCAGTTACTTTGGCGGAAGCACAGATACGCAGTATTTT. This gives the protein CASSYFGGSTDTQYF.

The chain uses TRBV6-5 and TRBJ2-5; D not certain. The germline gives CDR1 MNHEY, CDR2 SVGAGI. V lost 7 bases and J lost 0, with 15 bases in between. CDR3 size: 15 residues. CDR3 DNA: TGTGCCAGCACTTTACGACTTGGGTACCAAGAGACCCAGTACTTC. Translation: CASTLRLGYQETQYF.

This clonotype was counted between two and nine times. The chain is built from TRBV6-4 and TRBJ2-5; D might be TRBD1 or TRBD2, each matching 5 bases. The CDR3 covers 12 residues. The germline V gene has CDR1 MRHNA and CDR2 SNTAGT. Trimming took 8 bases from V and 4 from J, leaving 11 bases between them. The CDR3 here is CASHGGLETQYF. The CDR3 DNA sequence: TGTGCCAGCCATGGGGGTCTAGAGACCCAGTACTTC.

This clonotype was detected a few times. The chain recombines TRBV11-2 with TRBJ2-5, with 11 bases identical to TRBD2. Germline V lookup: CDR1 SGHAT, CDR2 FQNNGV. The CDR3 is made up of 16 amino acids. Trimming cost V 6 bases and J 2 bases; bases outside gene matches: 8. CDR3 coding DNA: TGTGCCAGCAGGAAGACTAGCGGGACGGGTCAAGAGACCCAGTACTTC. This translates into CASRKTSGTGQETQYF.

This clonotype showed up just a few times. The V call is TRBV15, the J call TRBJ1-1; 8 nucleotides agree with TRBD1. CDR3 length: 13 residues. Germline-derived CDR1 and CDR2 are LNHNV and YYDKDF (reference sequence). J lost 10 bases, V lost 0 bases, and 4 bases had no gene match. The CDR3 loop reads CATSRDGTGAAFF. CDR3 nucleotide sequence: TGTGCCACCAGCAGAGATGGGACAGGAGCAGCTTTCTTT.